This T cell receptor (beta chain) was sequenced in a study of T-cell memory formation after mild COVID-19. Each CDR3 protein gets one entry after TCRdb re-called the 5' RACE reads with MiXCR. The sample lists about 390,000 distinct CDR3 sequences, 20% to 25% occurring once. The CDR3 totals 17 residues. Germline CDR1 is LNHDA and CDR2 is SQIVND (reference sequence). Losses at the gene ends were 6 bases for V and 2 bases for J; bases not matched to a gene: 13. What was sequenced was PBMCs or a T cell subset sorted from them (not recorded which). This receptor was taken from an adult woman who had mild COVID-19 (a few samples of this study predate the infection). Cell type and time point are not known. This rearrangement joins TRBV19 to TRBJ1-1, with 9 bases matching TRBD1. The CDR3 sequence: CASSDLGQGLSNTEAFF. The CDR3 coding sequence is TGTGCCAGTAGCGACCTGGGACAGGGACTCTCAAACACTGAAGCTTTCTTT.